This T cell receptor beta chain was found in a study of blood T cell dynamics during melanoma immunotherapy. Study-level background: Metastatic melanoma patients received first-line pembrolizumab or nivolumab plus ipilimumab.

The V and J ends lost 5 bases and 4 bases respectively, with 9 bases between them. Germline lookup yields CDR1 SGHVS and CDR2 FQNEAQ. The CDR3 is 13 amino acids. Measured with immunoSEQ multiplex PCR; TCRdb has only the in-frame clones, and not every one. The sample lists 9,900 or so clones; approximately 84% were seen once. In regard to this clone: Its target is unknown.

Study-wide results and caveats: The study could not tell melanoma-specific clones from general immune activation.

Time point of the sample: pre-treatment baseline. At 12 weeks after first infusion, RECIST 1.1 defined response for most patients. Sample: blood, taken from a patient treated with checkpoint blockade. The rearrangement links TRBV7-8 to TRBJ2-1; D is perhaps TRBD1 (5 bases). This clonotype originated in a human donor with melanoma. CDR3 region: CASSARQYNEQFF. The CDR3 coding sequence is TGTGCCAGCAGCGCCCGACAGTACAATGAGCAGTTCTTC.